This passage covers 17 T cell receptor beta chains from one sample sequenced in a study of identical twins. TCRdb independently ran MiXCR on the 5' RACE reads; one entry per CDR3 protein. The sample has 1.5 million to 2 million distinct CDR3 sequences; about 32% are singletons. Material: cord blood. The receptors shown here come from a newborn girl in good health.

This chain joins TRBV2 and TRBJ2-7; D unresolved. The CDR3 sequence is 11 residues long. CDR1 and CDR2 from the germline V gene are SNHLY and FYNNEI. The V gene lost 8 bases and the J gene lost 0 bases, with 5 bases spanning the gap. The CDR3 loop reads CASDASYEQYF. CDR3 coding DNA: TGTGCCAGCGACGCCTCCTACGAGCAGTACTTC.

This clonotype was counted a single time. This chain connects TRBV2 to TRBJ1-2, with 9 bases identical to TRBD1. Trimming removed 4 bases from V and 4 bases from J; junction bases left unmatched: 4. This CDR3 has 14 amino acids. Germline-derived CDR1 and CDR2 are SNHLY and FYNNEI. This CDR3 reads CASSGGTGPYGYTF. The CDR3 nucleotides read TGTGCCAGCAGTGGAGGGACAGGGCCCTATGGCTACACCTTC. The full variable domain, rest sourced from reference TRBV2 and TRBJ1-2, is EPEVTQTPSHQVTQMGQEVILRCVPISNHLYFYWYRQILGQKVEFLVSFYNNEISEKSEIFDDQFSVERPDGSNFTLKIRSTKLEDSAMYFCASSGGTGPYGYTFGSGTRLTVV.

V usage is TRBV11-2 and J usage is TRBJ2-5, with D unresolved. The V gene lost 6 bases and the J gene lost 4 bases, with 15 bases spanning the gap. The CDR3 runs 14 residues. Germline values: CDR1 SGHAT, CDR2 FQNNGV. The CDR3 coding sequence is TGTGCCAGCAGGACTCTGGGCGTGCGAGAGACCCAGTACTTC. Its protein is CASRTLGVRETQYF.

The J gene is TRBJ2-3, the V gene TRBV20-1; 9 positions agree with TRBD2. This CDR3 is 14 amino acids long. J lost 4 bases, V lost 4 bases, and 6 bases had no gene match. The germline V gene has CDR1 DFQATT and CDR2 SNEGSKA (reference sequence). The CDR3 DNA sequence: TGCAGTGCTACCCGACTAGCGGTGGCAGATACGCAGTATTTT. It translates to CSATRLAVADTQYF.

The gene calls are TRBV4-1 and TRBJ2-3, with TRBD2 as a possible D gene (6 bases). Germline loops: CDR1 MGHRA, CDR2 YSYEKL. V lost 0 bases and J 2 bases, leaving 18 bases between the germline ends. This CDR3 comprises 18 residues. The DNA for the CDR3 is TGCGCCAGCAGCCAAGACGCCACTAGCTACACAGACACAGATACGCAGTATTTT. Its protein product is CASSQDATSYTDTDTQYF.

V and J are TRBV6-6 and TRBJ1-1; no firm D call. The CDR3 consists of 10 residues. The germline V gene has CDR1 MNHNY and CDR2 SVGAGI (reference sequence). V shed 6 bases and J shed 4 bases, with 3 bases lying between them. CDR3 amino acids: CASRVTEAFF. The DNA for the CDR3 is TGTGCCAGCAGGGTCACTGAAGCTTTCTTT.

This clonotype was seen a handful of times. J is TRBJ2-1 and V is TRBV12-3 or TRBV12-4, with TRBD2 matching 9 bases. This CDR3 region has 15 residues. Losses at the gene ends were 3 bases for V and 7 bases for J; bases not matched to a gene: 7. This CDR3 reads CASSFMGLAGNEQFF. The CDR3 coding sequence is TGTGCCAGCAGTTTTATGGGGCTAGCGGGAAATGAGCAGTTCTTC.

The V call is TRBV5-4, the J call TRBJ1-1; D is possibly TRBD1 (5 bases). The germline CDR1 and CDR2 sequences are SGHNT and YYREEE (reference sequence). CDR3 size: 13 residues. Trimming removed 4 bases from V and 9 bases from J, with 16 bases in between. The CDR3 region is CASSRDGTDQAFF. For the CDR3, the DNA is TGTGCCAGCAGCCGGGACGGAACCGACCAAGCTTTCTTT.

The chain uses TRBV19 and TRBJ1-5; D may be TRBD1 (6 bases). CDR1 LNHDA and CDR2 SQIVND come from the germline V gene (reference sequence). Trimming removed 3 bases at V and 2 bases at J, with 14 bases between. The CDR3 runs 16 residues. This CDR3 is CASSMVGGAGNQPQHF. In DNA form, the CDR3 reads TGTGCCAGTAGTATGGTTGGGGGGGCGGGCAATCAGCCCCAGCATTTT.

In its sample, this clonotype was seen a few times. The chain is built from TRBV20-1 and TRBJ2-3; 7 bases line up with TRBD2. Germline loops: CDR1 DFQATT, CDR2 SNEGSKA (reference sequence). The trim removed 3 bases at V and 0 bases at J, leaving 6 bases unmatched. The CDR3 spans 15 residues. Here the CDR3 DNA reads TGCAGTGCTAGTAGGGTAGCGGGTAGCACAGATACGCAGTATTTT. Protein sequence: CSASRVAGSTDTQYF.

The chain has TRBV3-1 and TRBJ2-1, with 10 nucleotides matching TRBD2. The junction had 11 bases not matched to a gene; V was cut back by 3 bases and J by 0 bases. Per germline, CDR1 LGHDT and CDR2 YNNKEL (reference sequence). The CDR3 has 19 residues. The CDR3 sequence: CASSQESSGGRPSYNEQFF. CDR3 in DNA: TGTGCCAGCAGCCAGGAGTCTAGCGGGGGCCGACCCTCCTACAATGAGCAGTTCTTC.

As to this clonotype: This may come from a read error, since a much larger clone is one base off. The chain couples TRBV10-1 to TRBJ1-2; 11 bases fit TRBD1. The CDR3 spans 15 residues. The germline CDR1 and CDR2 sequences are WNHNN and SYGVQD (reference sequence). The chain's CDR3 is CARSAGTGGGYGYTF. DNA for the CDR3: TGCGCCCGCAGTGCCGGGACAGGGGGAGGCTATGGCTACACCTTC.

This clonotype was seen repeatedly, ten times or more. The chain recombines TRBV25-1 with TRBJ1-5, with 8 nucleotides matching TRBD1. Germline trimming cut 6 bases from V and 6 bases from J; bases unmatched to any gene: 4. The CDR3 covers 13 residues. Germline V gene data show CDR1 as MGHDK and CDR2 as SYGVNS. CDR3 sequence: CASSPTGVQPQHF. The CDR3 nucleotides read TGTGCCAGCAGCCCGACAGGGGTTCAGCCCCAGCATTTT. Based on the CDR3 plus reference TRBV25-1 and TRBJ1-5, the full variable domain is EADIYQTPRYLVIGTGKKITLECSQTMGHDKMYWYQQDPGMELHLIHYSYGVNSTEKGDLSSESTVSRIRTEHFPLTLESARPSHTSQYLCASSPTGVQPQHFGDGTRLSIL.

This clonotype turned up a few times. The CDR3 region is CSAAPGSQKAYF. The CDR3 nucleotides read TGCAGTGCGGCCCCCGGGTCCCAGAAGGCGTATTTT. V gene TRBV20-1 combines with J gene TRBJ2-3; no clear D. CDR1 and CDR2 (germline): DFQATT, SNEGSKA (reference sequence). V was cut by 6 bases and J by 14 bases, with 21 bases left in between. CDR3 length: 12 amino acids.

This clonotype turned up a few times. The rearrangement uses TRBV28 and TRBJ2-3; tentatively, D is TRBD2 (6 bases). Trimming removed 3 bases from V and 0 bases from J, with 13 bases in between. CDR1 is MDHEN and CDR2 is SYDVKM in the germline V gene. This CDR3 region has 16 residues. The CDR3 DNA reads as TGTGCCAGCAGTTTGCCACTAGCAACTAGCACAGATACGCAGTATTTT. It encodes CASSLPLATSTDTQYF.

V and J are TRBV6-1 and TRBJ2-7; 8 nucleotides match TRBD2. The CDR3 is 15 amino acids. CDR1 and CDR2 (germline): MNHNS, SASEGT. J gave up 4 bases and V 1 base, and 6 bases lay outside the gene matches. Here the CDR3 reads CASSEGRGVLYEQYF. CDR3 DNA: TGTGCCAGCAGTGAAGGGCGGGGGGTTTTGTACGAGCAGTACTTC.

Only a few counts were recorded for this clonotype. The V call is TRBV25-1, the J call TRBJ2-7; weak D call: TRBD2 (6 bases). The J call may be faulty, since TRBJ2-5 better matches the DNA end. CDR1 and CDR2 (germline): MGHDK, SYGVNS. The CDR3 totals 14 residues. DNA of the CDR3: TGTGCCAGCAGTGGTCTCCCCATGGAGGGGACCCAGTACTTC. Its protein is CASSGLPMEGTQYF.